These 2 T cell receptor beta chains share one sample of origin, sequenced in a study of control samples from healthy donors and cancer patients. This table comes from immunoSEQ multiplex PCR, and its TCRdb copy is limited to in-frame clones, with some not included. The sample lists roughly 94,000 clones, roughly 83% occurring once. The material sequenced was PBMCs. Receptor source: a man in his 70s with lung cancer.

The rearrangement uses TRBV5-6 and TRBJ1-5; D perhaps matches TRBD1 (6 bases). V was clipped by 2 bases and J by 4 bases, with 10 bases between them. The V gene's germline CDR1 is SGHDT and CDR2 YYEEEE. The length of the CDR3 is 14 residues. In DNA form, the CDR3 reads TGTGCCAGCAGCTTTGGACAGACTAATCAGCCCCAGCATTTT. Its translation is CASSFGQTNQPQHF.

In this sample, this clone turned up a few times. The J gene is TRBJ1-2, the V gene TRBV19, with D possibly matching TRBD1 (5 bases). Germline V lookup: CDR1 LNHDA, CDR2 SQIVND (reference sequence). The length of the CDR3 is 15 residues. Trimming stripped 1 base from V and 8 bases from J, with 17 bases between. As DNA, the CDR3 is TGTGCCAGTAGTATAGGGGACTACCTTCGAGGAGGCTACACCTTC. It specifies CASSIGDYLRGGYTF.